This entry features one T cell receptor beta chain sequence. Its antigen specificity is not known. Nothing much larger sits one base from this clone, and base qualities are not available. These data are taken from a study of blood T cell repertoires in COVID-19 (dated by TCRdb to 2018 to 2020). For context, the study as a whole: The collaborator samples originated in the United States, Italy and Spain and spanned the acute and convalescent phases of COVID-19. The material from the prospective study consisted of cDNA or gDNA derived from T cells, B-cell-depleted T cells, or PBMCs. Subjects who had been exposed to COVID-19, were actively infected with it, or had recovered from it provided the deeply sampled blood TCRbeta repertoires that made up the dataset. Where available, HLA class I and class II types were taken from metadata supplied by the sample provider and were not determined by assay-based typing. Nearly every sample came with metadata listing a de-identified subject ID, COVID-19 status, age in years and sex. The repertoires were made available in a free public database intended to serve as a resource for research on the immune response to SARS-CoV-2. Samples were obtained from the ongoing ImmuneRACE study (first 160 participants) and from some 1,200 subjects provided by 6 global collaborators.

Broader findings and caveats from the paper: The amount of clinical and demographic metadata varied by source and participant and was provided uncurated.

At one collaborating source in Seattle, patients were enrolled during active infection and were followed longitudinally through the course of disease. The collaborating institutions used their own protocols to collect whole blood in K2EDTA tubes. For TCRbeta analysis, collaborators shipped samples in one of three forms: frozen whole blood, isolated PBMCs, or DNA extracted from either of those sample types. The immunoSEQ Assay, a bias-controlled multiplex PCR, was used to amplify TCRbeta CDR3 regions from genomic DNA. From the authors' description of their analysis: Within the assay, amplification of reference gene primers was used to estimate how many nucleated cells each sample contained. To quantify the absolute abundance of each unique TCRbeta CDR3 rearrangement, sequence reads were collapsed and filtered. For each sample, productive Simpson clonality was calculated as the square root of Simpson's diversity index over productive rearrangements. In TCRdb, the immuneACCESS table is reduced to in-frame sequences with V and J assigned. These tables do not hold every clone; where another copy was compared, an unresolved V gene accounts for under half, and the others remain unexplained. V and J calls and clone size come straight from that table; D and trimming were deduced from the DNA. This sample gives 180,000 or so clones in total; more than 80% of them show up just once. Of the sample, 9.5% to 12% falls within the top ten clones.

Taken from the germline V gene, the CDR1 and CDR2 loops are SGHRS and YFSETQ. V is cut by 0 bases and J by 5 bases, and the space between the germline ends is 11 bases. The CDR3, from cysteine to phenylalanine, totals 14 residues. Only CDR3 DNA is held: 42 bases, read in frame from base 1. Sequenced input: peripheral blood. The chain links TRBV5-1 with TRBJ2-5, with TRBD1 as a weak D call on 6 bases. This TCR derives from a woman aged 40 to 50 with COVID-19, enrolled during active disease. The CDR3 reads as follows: CASSLVGGMETQYF. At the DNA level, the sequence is TGCGCCAGCAGCTTGGTAGGGGGAATGGAGACCCAGTACTTC.